This TCR beta chain was captured in a study of beta chain features in type 1 diabetes. Study outcomes and limitations: In every one of the four CD4+ subsets, TCRB CDR3s were moderately but significantly shorter in Type 1 diabetes patients.

The germline CDR1 and CDR2 sequences are GTSNPN and SVGIG (reference sequence). Germline trimming cut 3 bases from V and 7 bases from J; bases unmatched to any gene: 7. The CDR3 extends over 13 amino acids. The sample holds a few counts of this clone. The antigen remains unidentified. Additional DNA sequences in this sample encode the identical CDR3. The study reverse transcribed the entire isolated RNA, so it sequenced expressed TCRB transcripts. It was found that naive, central memory and regulatory T cell samples averaged approximately 3.5 million reads. Produced via immunoSEQ multiplex PCR; TCRdb's table is partial and in-frame only. The data hold 300,000 to 350,000 clones, with approximately 15% observed a single time.

Sequenced input: naive CD4+ T cells from blood. This sequence was found in a woman between 18 and 29 years old with type 1 diabetes. The chain uses TRBV30 and TRBJ1-2; 8 nucleotides match TRBD1. CDR3 sequence (DNA): TGTGCCTGGAGCTCGGACAGGGTCGGTGGCTACACCTTC. Protein product: CAWSSDRVGGYTF.